These 3 T cell receptor beta chains were all obtained from the same sample, sequenced in a study of beta chain features in type 1 diabetes. Study findings and constraints: Moderate yet significant TCRB CDR3 shortening was seen in Type 1 diabetes patients in all four CD4+ subsets.

These receptors have no identified antigens. Expressed TCRB transcripts were sequenced, since all the RNA that had been isolated was reverse transcribed. TCRdb's table, derived via immunoSEQ multiplex PCR, lists solely in-frame clones and lacks some. The sample holds around 110,000 clones; approximately 16% are singletons and the top ten take over 2%. Sequences were obtained from central memory CD4+ T cells from blood. These receptors all stem from a man aged 25-40 years with type 1 diabetes.

This clone was picked up a small number of times. The CDR3 DNA reads as TGTGCCAGCAGCCCTGCCGCAGGGGGCGAATACGAGCAGTACTTC. Translation gives CASSPAAGGEYEQYF. The chain carries TRBV28 and TRBJ2-7, with 8 bases fitting TRBD1. The V segment lost 6 bases and the J segment 4 bases; nucleotides outside the gene matches: 11. The CDR3 has 15 amino acids. Germline-derived CDR1 and CDR2 are MDHEN and SYDVKM.

This clone has a handful of counts. The chain's CDR3 is CASKTGRLVSREQYF. The DNA for the CDR3 is TGTGCCAGCAAGACGGGAAGGCTAGTTAGTCGCGAGCAGTACTTC. This rearrangement joins TRBV2 to TRBJ2-7; D perhaps matches TRBD2 (5 bases). From germline, CDR1 is SNHLY and CDR2 FYNNEI. The length of the CDR3 is 15 residues. V gave up 7 bases and J gave up 6 bases, with 22 bases separating them.

The CDR3 spells CASSQRLRETQYF. DNA for the CDR3: TGTGCCAGCAGCCAAAGGCTACGCGAGACCCAGTACTTC. The V call is TRBV4-2, the J call TRBJ2-5; D unresolved. The CDR3 runs 13 residues. CDR1 and CDR2 (germline): LGHNA, YNFKEQ. The germline V and J ends were trimmed by 2 bases and 5 bases, with 9 bases remaining between them.